This T cell receptor beta chain was identified in a study of blood T cell repertoires in COVID-19. About the research overall: Some COVID-19 samples were acute and others convalescent; all came from the United States, Italy and Spain. T cells, B-cell-depleted T cells, or PBMCs supplied cDNA or gDNA.

Original methodology: Estimation of nucleated cell counts was performed using reference gene primer amplification. The protocol was immunoSEQ multiplex PCR, while the TCRdb copy is restricted to in-frame clones and leaves out a portion. From that table come the V and J calls and clone size; the DNA was used to work out D and trimming. The sample gives roughly 41,000 clones, 80% to 90% of which show up once; about 15% is in the top ten. The CDR3 extends over 12 amino acids. Germline-derived CDR1 and CDR2 are SQVTM and ANQGSEA. Trimming took off 7 bases at V and 1 base at J, with 11 bases between the two ends.

The rearrangement joins TRBV29-1 to TRBJ2-7; D might be TRBD2 (6 bases). This TCR was sampled from a human donor in a cohort sampled during active COVID-19. The donor label of this sample is uncertain. The sample taken for sequencing was peripheral blood. The CDR3 loop reads CSAARDSYEQYF. The CDR3, as DNA: TGCAGCGCCGCGCGGGATTCCTACGAGCAGTACTTC.